This T cell receptor (beta chain) stems from a study of radiation and T cells in renal cell carcinoma. On the study more broadly: Nephrectomy followed 15 Gy stereotactic body radiation by 4 weeks. Findings of the study overall: Top tumor clonotypes rose in blood 2 weeks post-radiation, then contracted. Baseline intratumoral clonotype presence is unknown without pretreatment biopsies.

Time point of the sample: baseline pretreatment blood. Treatment indicated: 15 Gy SBRT to primary tumor, nephrectomy 4 weeks later. The patient's renal cell carcinoma had clear cell pathology. The V end lost 2 bases, the J end lost 0 bases, and 13 bases lay between the germline ends. The CDR3 consists of 17 residues. Germline-derived CDR1 and CDR2 are LGHNA and YNFKEQ. Concerning this clone: The antigen is unknown.

Generated by immunoSEQ multiplex PCR, the TCRdb table keeps only in-frame clones and is missing some. The sample contains some 120,000 clones, approximately 78% of which appear only once. The rearrangement links TRBV4-2 to TRBJ1-4; no clear D. Here the sequenced sample was blood, taken from a patient whose treatment included radiotherapy and nephrectomy. This TCR derives from a woman aged 55-70 years with renal cell carcinoma. The CDR3 DNA reads as TGTGCCAGCAGCCAAATCGCCCTAGGAGCAACTAATGAAAAACTGTTTTTT. It encodes CASSQIALGATNEKLFF.